This record covers a single T cell receptor beta chain. Its antigen is undetermined. This PCR relied on a set of 60 Vbeta primers and 13 Jbeta primers. Using immunoSEQ multiplex PCR, the repertoire was profiled, and TCRdb retains in-frame clones only, with some absent. In the table there are approximately 80,000 clones, 65% to 75% of which are singletons. J lost 1 base, V lost 5 bases, and 8 bases had no gene match. CDR3 length: 16 amino acids. The germline gives CDR1 SGHTA, CDR2 FQGNSA. The data were obtained in a study of cytomegalovirus exposure and HLA in healthy donors. Study results and limitations: Sequencing had likely introduced a cluster of highly shared sequence variants as an artifact.

The genes are TRBV7-2 and TRBJ1-1; 9 nucleotides agree with TRBD1. The material sequenced was PBMCs. This clonotype originated in a woman aged 40 to 55 in good health and CMV-seropositive. The CDR3 sequence is CASSVYRGLTNTEAFF. The CDR3 coding sequence is TGTGCCAGCAGCGTTTACAGGGGGCTCACGAACACTGAAGCTTTCTTT.